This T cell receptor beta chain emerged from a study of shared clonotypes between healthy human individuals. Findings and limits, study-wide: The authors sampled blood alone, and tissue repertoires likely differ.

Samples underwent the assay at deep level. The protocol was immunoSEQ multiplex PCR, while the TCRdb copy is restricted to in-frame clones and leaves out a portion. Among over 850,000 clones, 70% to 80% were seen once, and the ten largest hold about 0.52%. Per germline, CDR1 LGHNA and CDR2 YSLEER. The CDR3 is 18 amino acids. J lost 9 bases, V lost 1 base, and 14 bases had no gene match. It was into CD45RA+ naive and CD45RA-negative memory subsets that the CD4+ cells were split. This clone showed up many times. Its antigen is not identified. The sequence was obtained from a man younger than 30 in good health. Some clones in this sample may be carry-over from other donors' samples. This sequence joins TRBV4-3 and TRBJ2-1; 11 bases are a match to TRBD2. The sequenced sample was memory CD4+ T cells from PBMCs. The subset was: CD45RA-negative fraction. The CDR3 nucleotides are TGCGCCAGCAGCCAAGTTCGCTTGACTAGCGGGGCCCCGGGTGAGCAGTTCTTC. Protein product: CASSQVRLTSGAPGEQFF.